This T cell receptor beta chain is drawn from a study of T cell repertoires in cytomegalovirus infection. Overall study context: Public TCR beta signature analysis indicated the presence of both CMV infection and matching HLA type.

TCRdb re-analysed the reads in MiXCR, keeping a single row per CDR3 protein. The sample has approximately 290,000 distinct CDR3 sequences, under 30% seen once; the top ten hold approximately 15%. This clonotype was seen only a few times. V lost 5 bases, J lost 8 bases, and 9 bases lay in between. The CDR3 consists of 11 residues. Germline-derived CDR1 and CDR2 are SEHNR and FQNEAQ (reference sequence). The sample was PBMCs. The chain recombines TRBV7-9 with TRBJ1-2; D unresolved. The receptor was isolated from a human donor in good health (CMV status not recorded). Some clones in this sample may be carry-over from other donors' samples. The CDR3 DNA reads TGTGCCAGCAGCCTCGACTGGGGCTACACCTTC. This gives the protein CASSLDWGYTF.